The T cell receptor beta chain described here comes from a study of T cell responses to AZD1222 COVID-19 vaccine. Notes on the study in general: Spike was spanned by vaccine-associated CD4 TCRs, with dominance at 160-218 and 743-854. Sampled repertoires all dated from after the peak T cell response.

Sequencing used immunoSEQ multiplex PCR; TCRdb keeps in-frame clones, though not all of them. The profile shows roughly 180,000 clones, 80% to 95% of them singletons. In regard to this clone: Its target is unknown.

The receptor's source is an adult who received the AZD1222 COVID-19 vaccine. This specimen was peripheral blood, taken 28 days after the second AZD1222 dose.

The DNA for the CDR3 is TGTGCCATCAGTGACCCTGACAGGGGCCACCAAGAGACCCAGTACTTC. This codes for CAISDPDRGHQETQYF. The V call is TRBV10-3, the J call TRBJ2-5; 8 nucleotides align to TRBD1. The CDR3 length is 16 residues. With V trimmed by 3 bases and J by 0 bases, 6 bases remained unmatched. CDR1 is ENHRY and CDR2 is SYGVKD in the germline V gene.